The 11 T cell receptor beta chains listed next were all sequenced from one sample in a study of shared clonotypes between healthy human individuals. Clones were sequenced by immunoSEQ multiplex PCR, and TCRdb holds only the in-frame ones, with some missing. The sample gives about 2.2 million clones, approximately 92% of which show up once; over 1.5% is in the top ten. Positive CCR7 selection of CD45RO-negative cells yielded the naive CD8 cells, and terminally differentiated effector memory CD45RA+ cells were excluded. Sample: naive CD8+ T cells from PBMCs. These receptor sequences come from a man aged 18 to 35 in good health. Some clones in this sample may be carry-over from other donors' samples.

The chain links TRBV7-9 to TRBJ1-5; 8 positions match TRBD1. Germline V gives CDR1 SEHNR, CDR2 FQNEAQ (reference sequence). The J segment lost 0 bases and the V segment lost 0 bases, leaving 4 bases of the junction unmatched. The CDR3 has 17 residues. The CDR3 DNA reads as TGTGCCAGCAGCTTAGCCGGGACAGGAGGTAGCAATCAGCCCCAGCATTTT. Translated: CASSLAGTGGSNQPQHF.

The chain combines TRBV15 with TRBJ2-7; D is possibly TRBD1 (5 bases). The ends were cut back, 3 bases at V and 4 bases at J, with 13 bases in the middle. The germline CDR1 and CDR2 sequences are LNHNV and YYDKDF (reference sequence). This CDR3 contains 14 residues. CDR3 sequence reads: CATSSLSDNYEQYF. The CDR3 nucleotides read TGTGCCACCAGCAGTCTGTCGGACAATTACGAGCAGTACTTC.

As concerns this clone: An end of the junction does not agree with germline; a read error may underlie this. The same CDR3 is also encoded by other DNA sequences in this sample. V usage is TRBV5-1 and J usage is TRBJ1-1; D remains ambiguous. This CDR3 spans 13 amino acids. Looked up from germline, CDR1 is SGHRS and CDR2 is YFSETQ. In DNA, the CDR3 is TGCGCCAGCAGTTTGGAGGGGAACACTGAAGCTTTCTTT. Amino acid sequence: CASSLEGNTEAFF.

DNA for the CDR3: TGTGCCAGTAGTATTGGCATGGCTCAGCCCCAGCATTTT. The encoded protein is CASSIGMAQPQHF. The chain uses TRBV19 and TRBJ1-5, with D uncertain. The CDR3 is made up of 13 amino acids. Looked up from germline, CDR1 is LNHDA and CDR2 is SQIVND (reference sequence). Trimming left V 3 bases short and J 6 bases short, with 9 bases between.

The J gene is TRBJ2-2, the V gene TRBV14; D unresolved. The V gene lost 0 bases and the J gene lost 1 base, with 18 bases spanning the gap. This CDR3 is built from 19 residues. Germline V gene sequence: CDR1 SGHDN, CDR2 FVKESK. Written as DNA, the CDR3 is TGTGCCAGCAGCCAAGATCGGGTCTCGCCCGTAGAGAACACCGGGGAGCTGTTTTTT. It translates to CASSQDRVSPVENTGELFF.

The CDR3 region is CASSEGLARYEQYF. The CDR3 DNA is TGTGCCAGCAGTGAGGGACTAGCCCGCTACGAGCAGTACTTC. The chain carries TRBV2 and TRBJ2-7; TRBD2 agrees at 9 bases. Germline V gene lookup returns CDR1 SNHLY and CDR2 FYNNEI. The length of the CDR3 is 14 residues. J was trimmed by 3 bases and V by 3 bases; bases with no gene match: 3.

The J gene is TRBJ1-1, the V gene TRBV19; possible D gene TRBD1, 5 bases. In germline, CDR1 is LNHDA, CDR2 SQIVND (reference sequence). The germline V and J ends were trimmed by 3 bases and 4 bases, with 18 bases remaining between them. The length of the CDR3 is 16 residues. In DNA form, the CDR3 reads TGTGCCAGTAGTATCTCCCCCGGGGGGGGAGGCACTGAAGCTTTCTTT. This encodes CASSISPGGGGTEAFF.

The chain links TRBV10-3 to TRBJ1-1; tentative D call: TRBD1 (6 bases). V gave up 3 bases and J gave up 3 bases, with 23 bases separating them. The CDR3 totals 18 residues. Germline lookup yields CDR1 ENHRY and CDR2 SYGVKD. Here the CDR3 reads CAISERGQGQPLDTEAFF. As DNA, the CDR3 is TGTGCCATCAGTGAAAGGGGTCAGGGACAACCGTTGGACACTGAAGCTTTCTTT.

The chain links TRBV11-2 to TRBJ2-1; possible D gene TRBD2, 5 bases. The germline V gene encodes CDR1 SGHAT and CDR2 FQNNGV. CDR3 length equals 16 residues. Deletions cut 5 bases from V and 2 bases from J, with 16 bases between. CDR3 DNA: TGTGCCAGCAGCCCTCTACTAGTTCTTCCCTACAATGAGCAGTTCTTC. It encodes CASSPLLVLPYNEQFF.

The chain links TRBV19 to TRBJ1-1, with D unresolved. The germline V gene has CDR1 LNHDA and CDR2 SQIVND (reference sequence). The CDR3 is 12 amino acids. V shed 5 bases and J shed 3 bases, with 7 bases lying between them. The CDR3 DNA sequence: TGTGCCAGTAGTGAGTGGGACACTGAAGCTTTCTTT. Translation: CASSEWDTEAFF.

The chain joins TRBV9 to TRBJ1-1; D unresolved. The V end was cut by 0 bases, the J end by 5 bases, with 14 bases between. The CDR3 extends over 15 amino acids. Germline V lookup: CDR1 SGDLS, CDR2 YYNGEE. CDR3 bases: TGTGCCAGCAGCGTAGTGGAGGGAAGGTGGACTGAAGCTTTCTTT. Its protein is CASSVVEGRWTEAFF.